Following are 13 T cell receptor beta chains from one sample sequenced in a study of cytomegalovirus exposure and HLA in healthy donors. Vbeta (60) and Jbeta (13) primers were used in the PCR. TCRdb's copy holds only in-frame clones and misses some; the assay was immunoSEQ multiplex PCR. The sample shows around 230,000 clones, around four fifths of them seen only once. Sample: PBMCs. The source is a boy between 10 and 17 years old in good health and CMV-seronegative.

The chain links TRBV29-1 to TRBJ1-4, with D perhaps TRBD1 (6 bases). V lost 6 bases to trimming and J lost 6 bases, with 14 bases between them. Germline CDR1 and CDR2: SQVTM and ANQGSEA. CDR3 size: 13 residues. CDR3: CSVKQGGDEKLFF. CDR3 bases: TGCAGCGTAAAACAGGGAGGGGATGAAAAACTGTTTTTT.

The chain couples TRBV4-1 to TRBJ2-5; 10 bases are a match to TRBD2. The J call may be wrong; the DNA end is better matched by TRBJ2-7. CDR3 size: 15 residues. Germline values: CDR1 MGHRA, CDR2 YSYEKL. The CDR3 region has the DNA TGCGCCAGCAGCCTCCGTCTAGCGGGAGCCCACGAGCAGTACTTC. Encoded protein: CASSLRLAGAHEQYF.

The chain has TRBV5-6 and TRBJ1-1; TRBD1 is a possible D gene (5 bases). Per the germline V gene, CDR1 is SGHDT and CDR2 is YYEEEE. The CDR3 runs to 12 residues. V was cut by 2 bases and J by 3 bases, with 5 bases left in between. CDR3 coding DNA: TGTGCCAGCAGCTTAGGGGACACTGAAGCTTTCTTT. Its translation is CASSLGDTEAFF.

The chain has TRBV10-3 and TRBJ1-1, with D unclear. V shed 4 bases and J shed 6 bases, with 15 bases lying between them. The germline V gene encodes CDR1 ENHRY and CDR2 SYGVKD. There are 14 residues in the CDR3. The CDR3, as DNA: TGTGCCATCAGTGTAGTAAAACAGCCCTCTGAAGCTTTCTTT. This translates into CAISVVKQPSEAFF.

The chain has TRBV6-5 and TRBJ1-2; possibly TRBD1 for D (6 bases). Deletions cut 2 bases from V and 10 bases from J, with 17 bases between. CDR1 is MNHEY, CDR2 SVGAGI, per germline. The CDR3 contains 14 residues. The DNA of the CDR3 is TGTGCCAGCAGTTACGGGGGAACAGGGTTTGCCTACACCTTC. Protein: CASSYGGTGFAYTF.

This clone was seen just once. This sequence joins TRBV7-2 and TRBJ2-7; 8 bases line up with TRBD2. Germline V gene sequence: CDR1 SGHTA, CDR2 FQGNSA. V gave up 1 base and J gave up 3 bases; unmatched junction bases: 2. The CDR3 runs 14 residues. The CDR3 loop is CASSLDGGDYEQYF. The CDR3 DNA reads TGTGCCAGCAGCTTAGACGGGGGGGACTACGAGCAGTACTTC.

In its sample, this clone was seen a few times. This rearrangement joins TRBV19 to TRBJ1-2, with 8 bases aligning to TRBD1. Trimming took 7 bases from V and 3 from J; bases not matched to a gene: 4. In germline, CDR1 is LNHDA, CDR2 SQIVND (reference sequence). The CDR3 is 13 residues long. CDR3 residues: CASTETGDYGYTF. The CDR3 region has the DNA TGTGCCAGTACCGAGACAGGGGACTATGGCTACACCTTC. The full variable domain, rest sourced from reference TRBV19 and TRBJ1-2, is DGGITQSPKYLFRKEGQNVTLSCEQNLNHDAMYWYRQDPGQGLRLIYYSQIVNDFQKGDIAEGYSVSREKKESFPLTVTSAQKNPTAFYLCASTETGDYGYTFGSGTRLTVV.

The CDR3 region has the DNA TGTGCCAGCAGCTTGGGGCAGGGGGCGCGTGGCTACACCTTC. The encoded protein is CASSLGQGARGYTF. The chain has TRBV5-6 and TRBJ1-2; 8 nucleotides match TRBD1. This CDR3 region has 14 residues. V shed 0 bases, J shed 7 bases, and the junction held 5 bases outside the gene matches. Germline V gene data show CDR1 as SGHDT and CDR2 as YYEEEE.

CDR3 region: CASSITVPGKTGNTIYF. CDR3 nucleotide sequence: TGTGCCAGCAGCATCACCGTCCCGGGTAAAACTGGAAACACCATATATTTT. This sequence joins TRBV11-3 and TRBJ1-3, with no clear D. The germline CDR1 and CDR2 sequences are SGHNT and YENEEA. V dropped 5 bases and J dropped 2 bases, with 19 bases sitting between them. The CDR3 length is 17 residues.

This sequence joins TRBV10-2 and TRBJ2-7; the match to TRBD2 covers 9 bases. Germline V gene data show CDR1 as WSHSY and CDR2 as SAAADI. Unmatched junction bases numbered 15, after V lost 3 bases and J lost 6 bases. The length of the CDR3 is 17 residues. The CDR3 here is CASSDWRLAGFSLEQYF. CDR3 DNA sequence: TGCGCCAGCAGTGACTGGAGGCTAGCGGGATTCTCACTCGAGCAGTACTTC.

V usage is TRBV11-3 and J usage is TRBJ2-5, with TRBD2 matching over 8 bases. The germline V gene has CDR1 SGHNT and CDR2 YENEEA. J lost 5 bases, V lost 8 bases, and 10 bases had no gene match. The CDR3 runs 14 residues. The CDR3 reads CASWDREGVETQYF. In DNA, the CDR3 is TGTGCCAGCTGGGACCGGGAGGGGGTTGAGACCCAGTACTTC. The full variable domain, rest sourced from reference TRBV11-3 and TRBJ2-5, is EAGVVQSPRYKIIEKKQPVAFWCNPISGHNTLYWYLQNLGQGPELLIRYENEEAVDDSQLPKDRFSAERLKGVDSTLKIQPAELGDSAVYLCASWDREGVETQYFGPGTRLLVL.

CDR3 residues: CASSPLDRGANTEAFF. CDR3 bases: TGTGCCAGCTCACCCTTGGACAGGGGGGCTAACACTGAAGCTTTCTTT. This chain uses TRBV18 with TRBJ1-1, with 10 bases identical to TRBD1. This CDR3 is built from 16 residues. Per germline, CDR1 KGHSH and CDR2 LQKENI. V shed 3 bases, J shed 2 bases, and the junction held 6 bases outside the gene matches.

The CDR3 DNA reads TGTGCCAGCACTTCCCCCGGACAGGGTACCTACGAGCAGTACTTC. Encoded protein: CASTSPGQGTYEQYF. The chain has TRBV2 and TRBJ2-7, with TRBD1 matching over 8 bases. Germline V CDR1 and CDR2: SNHLY, FYNNEI. The junction had 10 bases not matched to a gene; V was cut back by 7 bases and J by 2 bases. The CDR3 contains 15 residues. Full variable domain (rest looked up from reference TRBV2 and TRBJ2-7): EPEVTQTPSHQVTQMGQEVILRCVPISNHLYFYWYRQILGQKVEFLVSFYNNEISEKSEIFDDQFSVERPDGSNFTLKIRSTKLEDSAMYFCASTSPGQGTYEQYFGPGTRLTVT.